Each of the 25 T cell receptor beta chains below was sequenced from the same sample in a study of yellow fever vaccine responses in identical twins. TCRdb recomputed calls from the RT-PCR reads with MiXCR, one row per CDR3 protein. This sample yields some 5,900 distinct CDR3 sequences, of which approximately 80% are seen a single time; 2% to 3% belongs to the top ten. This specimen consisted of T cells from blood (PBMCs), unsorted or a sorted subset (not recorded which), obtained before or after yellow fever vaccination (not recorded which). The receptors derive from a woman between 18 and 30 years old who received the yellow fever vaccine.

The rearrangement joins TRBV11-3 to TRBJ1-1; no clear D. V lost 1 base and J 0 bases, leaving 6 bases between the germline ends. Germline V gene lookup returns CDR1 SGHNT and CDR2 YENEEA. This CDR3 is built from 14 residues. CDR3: CASSLALLNTEAFF. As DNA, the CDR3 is TGTGCCAGCAGCTTAGCCCTATTGAACACTGAAGCTTTCTTT.

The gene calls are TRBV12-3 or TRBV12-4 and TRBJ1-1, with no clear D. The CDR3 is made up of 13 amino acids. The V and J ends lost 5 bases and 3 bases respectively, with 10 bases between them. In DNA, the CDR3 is TGTGCCAGCAGTCGGCGACAAGACACTGAAGCTTTCTTT. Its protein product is CASSRRQDTEAFF.

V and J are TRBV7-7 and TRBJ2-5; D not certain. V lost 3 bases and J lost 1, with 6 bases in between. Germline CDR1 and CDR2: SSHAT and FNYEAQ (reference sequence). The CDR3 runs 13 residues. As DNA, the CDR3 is TGTGCCAGCAGCTTGGCTATCCAAGAGACCCAGTACTTC. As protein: CASSLAIQETQYF.

CDR3 DNA sequence: TGTGCCAGCAGTGAAGGGCGACTAGCGGGAGTAGGGTCGTACGAGCAGTACTTC. Its protein product is CASSEGRLAGVGSYEQYF. This chain joins TRBV2 and TRBJ2-7; 12 positions match TRBD2. The CDR3 runs 18 residues. CDR1 SNHLY and CDR2 FYNNEI come from the germline V gene. V shed 1 base, J shed 4 bases, and the junction held 11 bases outside the gene matches.

The CDR3 DNA reads as TGTGCCAGCAGCATTGGACCCACTGAAGCTTTCTTT. Amino acids: CASSIGPTEAFF. The chain carries TRBV2 and TRBJ1-1; no clear D gene. Germline CDR1 and CDR2: SNHLY and FYNNEI. Trimming took off 6 bases at V and 4 bases at J, with 9 bases between the two ends. The CDR3 runs to 12 residues.

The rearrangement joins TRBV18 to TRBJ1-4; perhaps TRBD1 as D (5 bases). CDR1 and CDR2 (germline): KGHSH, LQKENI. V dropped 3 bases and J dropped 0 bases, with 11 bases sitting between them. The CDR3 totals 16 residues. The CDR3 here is CASSPQQVTTNEKLFF. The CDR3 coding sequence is TGTGCCAGCTCACCCCAACAGGTGACAACTAATGAAAAACTGTTTTTT.

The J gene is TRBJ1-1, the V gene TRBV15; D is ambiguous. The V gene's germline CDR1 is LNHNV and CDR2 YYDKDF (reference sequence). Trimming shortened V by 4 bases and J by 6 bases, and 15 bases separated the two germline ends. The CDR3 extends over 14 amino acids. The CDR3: CATSKSTLAAEAFF. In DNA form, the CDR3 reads TGTGCCACCAGCAAATCAACTCTGGCGGCTGAAGCTTTCTTT. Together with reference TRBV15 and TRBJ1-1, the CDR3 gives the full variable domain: DAMVIQNPRYQVTQFGKPVTLSCSQTLNHNVMYWYQQKSSQAPKLLFHYYDKDFNNEADTPDNFQSRRPNTSFCFLDIRSPGLGDTAMYLCATSKSTLAAEAFFGQGTRLTVV.

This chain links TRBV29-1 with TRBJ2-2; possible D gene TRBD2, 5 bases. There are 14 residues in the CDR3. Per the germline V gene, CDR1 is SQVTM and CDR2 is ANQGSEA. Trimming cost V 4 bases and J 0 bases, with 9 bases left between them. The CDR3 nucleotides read TGCAGCGTTGTTTGGACTTCGAACACCGGGGAGCTGTTTTTT. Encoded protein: CSVVWTSNTGELFF.

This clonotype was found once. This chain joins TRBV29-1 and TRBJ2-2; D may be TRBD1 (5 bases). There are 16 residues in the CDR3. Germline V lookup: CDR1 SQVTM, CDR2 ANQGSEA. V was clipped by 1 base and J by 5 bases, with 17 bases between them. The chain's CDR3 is CSVEVTPYRRTGELFF. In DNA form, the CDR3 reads TGCAGCGTTGAAGTAACGCCTTACAGGCGAACCGGGGAGCTGTTTTTT.

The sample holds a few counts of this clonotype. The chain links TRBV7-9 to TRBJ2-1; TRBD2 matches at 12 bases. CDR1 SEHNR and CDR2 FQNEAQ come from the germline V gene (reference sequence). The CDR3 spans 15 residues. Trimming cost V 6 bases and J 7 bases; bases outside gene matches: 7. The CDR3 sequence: CASSYRLAGENEQFF. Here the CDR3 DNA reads TGTGCCAGCAGTTACCGACTAGCGGGGGAGAATGAGCAGTTCTTC. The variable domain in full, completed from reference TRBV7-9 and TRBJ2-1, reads DTGVSQNPRHKITKRGQNVTFRCDPISEHNRLYWYRQTLGQGPEFLTYFQNEAQLEKSRLLSDRFSAERPKGSFSTLEIQRTEQGDSAMYLCASSYRLAGENEQFFGPGTRLTVL.

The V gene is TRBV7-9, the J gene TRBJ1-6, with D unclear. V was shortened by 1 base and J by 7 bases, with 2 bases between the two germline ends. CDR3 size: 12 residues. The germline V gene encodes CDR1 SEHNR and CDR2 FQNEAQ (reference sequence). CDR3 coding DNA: TGTGCCAGCAGCTTAGGGAATTCACCCCTCCACTTT. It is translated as CASSLGNSPLHF.

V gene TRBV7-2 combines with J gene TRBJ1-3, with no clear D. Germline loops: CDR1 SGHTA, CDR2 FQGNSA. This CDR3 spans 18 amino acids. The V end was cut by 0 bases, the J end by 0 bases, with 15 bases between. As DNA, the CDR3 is TGTGCCAGCAGCTTAGCGGCCATGGGATCTCGCTCTGGAAACACCATATATTTT. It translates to CASSLAAMGSRSGNTIYF.

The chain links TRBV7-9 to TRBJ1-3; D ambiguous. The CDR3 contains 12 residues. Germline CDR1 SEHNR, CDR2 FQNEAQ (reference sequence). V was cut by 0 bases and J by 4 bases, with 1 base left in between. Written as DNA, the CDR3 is TGTGCCAGCAGCTTAGCGGGAAACACCATATATTTT. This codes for CASSLAGNTIYF.

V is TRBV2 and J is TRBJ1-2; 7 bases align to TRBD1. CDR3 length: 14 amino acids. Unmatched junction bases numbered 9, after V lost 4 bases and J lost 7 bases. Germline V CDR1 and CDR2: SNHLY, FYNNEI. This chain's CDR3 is CASSGIGGRVGYTF. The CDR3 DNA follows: TGTGCCAGCAGTGGAATAGGGGGCCGCGTTGGCTACACCTTC. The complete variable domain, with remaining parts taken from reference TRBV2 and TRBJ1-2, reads EPEVTQTPSHQVTQMGQEVILRCVPISNHLYFYWYRQILGQKVEFLVSFYNNEISEKSEIFDDQFSVERPDGSNFTLKIRSTKLEDSAMYFCASSGIGGRVGYTFGSGTRLTVV.

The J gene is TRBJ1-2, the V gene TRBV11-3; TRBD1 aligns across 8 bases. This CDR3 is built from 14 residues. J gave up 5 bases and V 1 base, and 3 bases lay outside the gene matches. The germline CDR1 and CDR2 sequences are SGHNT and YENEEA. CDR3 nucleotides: TGTGCCAGCAGCTTAGGCCAGGGGGCATATGGCTACACCTTC. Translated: CASSLGQGAYGYTF.

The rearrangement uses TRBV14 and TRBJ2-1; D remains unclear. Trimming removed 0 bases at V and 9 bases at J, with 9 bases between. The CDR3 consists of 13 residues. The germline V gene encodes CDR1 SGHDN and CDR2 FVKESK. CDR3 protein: CASSQDRVGEQFF. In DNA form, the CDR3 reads TGTGCCAGCAGCCAAGATCGAGTCGGTGAGCAGTTCTTC.

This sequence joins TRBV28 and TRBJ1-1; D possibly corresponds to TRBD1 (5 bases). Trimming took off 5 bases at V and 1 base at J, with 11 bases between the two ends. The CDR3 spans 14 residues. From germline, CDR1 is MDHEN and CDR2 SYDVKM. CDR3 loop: CASSLTVWNTEAFF. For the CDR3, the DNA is TGTGCCAGCAGTCTGACAGTGTGGAACACTGAAGCTTTCTTT.

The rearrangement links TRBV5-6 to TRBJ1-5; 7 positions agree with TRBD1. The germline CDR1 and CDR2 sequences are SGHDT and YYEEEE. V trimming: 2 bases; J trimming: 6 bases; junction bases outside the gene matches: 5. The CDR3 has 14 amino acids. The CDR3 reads CASSFRQGSQPQHF. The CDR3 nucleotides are TGTGCCAGCAGCTTTCGACAGGGTTCTCAGCCCCAGCATTTT.

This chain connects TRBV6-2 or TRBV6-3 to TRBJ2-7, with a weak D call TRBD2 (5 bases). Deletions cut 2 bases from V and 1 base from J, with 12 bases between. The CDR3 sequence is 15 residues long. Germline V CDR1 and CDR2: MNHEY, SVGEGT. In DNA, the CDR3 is TGTGCCAGCAGTTACCCCGGACTGGGATCCTACGAGCAGTACTTC. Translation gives CASSYPGLGSYEQYF.

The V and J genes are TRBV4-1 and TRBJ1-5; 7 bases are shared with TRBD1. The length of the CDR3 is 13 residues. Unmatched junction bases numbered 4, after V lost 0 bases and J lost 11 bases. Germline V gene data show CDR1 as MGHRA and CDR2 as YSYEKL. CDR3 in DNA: TGCGCCAGCAGCCAAGATGCAGGGGGGTCCCAGCATTTT. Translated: CASSQDAGGSQHF.

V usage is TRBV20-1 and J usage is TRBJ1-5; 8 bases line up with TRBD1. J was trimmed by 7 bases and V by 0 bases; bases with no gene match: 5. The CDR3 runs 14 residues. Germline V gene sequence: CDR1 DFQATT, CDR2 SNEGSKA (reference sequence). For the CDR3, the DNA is TGCAGTGCTAGAGACCGGACAGGGAGGCAGCCCCAGCATTTT. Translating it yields CSARDRTGRQPQHF.

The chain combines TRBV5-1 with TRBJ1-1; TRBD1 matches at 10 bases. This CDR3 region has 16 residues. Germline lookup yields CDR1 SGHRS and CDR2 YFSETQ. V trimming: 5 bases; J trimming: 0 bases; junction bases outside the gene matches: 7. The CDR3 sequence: CASRADRGIMNTEAFF. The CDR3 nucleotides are TGCGCCAGCAGAGCGGACAGGGGGATTATGAACACTGAAGCTTTCTTT.

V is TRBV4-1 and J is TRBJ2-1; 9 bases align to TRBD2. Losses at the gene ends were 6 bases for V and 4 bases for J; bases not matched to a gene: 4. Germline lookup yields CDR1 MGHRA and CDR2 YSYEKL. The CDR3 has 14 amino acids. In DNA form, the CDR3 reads TGCGCCAGCAGTCCGACTAGCGGTTACAATGAGCAGTTCTTC. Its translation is CASSPTSGYNEQFF.

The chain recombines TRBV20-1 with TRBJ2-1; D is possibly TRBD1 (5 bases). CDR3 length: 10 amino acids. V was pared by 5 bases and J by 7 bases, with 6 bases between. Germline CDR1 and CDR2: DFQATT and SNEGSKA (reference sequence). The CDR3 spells CSAAGNEQFF. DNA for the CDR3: TGCAGTGCTGCAGGGAATGAGCAGTTCTTC.

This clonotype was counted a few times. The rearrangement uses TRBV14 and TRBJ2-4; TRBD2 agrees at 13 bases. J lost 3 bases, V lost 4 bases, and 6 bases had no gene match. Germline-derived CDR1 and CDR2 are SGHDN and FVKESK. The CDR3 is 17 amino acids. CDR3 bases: TGTGCCAGCAGCCCCATCGGGACTAGCGGGAACAAAAACATTCAGTACTTC. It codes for CASSPIGTSGNKNIQYF.